The sample holds many counts of the clone carrying this T cell receptor (beta chain). Its target is not known. Time point specified: pre-sensitization, week 0. Regarding treatment: therapeutic diphenylcyclopropenone sensitization with weekly scalp DPC. This sample was included in a study of human T cells and chemical hapten exposure. The library tagged individual cDNA molecules with unique molecular identifiers. TCRdb reprocessed the RACE reads via MiXCR and lists one record per CDR3 protein. The sample has fewer than 300,000 distinct CDR3 sequences; about 7.7% are singletons. General study results and limits: Expanded TCR counts at PT1 were positively correlated with the patch test score.

Trimming left V 10 bases short and J 0 bases short, with 12 bases between. Germline V gives CDR1 SEHNR, CDR2 FQNEAQ (reference sequence). CDR3 length equals 13 residues. This receptor was obtained from a man aged 18-30 years with alopecia areata. Some clones in this sample may be carry-over from other donors' samples. This material consisted of whole blood, taken in connection with sensitization to the hapten diphenylcyclopropenone (DPC). The V and J genes are TRBV7-9 and TRBJ1-1, with D possibly being TRBD1 (6 bases). The CDR3 here is CATRQEMNTEAFF. The CDR3 bases are TGTGCCACCCGACAGGAAATGAACACTGAAGCTTTCTTT.